These 13 T cell receptor beta chains originate from one sample sequenced in a study of blood T cells in healthy people across ages. For the second PCR, which ran for 7 to 11 cycles, a sample-barcoded 5' primer and a J-beta primer mix were used. MiXCR was run by TCRdb on the 5' RACE reads, yielding one entry per CDR3 protein. Found here are fewer than 1,000,000 distinct CDR3 sequences, about 47% of them singletons; the top ten hold about a sixth. Source material: blood. The receptor source for this set is a man older than 75 in good health.

The chain recombines TRBV6-2 or TRBV6-3 with TRBJ1-2; no firm D call. V was cut by 5 bases and J by 5 bases, with 15 bases left in between. There are 14 residues in the CDR3. Germline CDR1 is MNHEY and CDR2 is SVGEGT. CDR3 in amino acids: CASSLTAPPYGYTF. The CDR3 DNA is TGTGCCAGCAGTCTTACAGCTCCCCCGTATGGCTACACCTTC.

This clonotype was observed a few times. The chain joins TRBV10-3 to TRBJ2-7; 8 bases fit TRBD1. CDR3 size: 16 residues. V was clipped by 4 bases and J by 5 bases; unmatched bases: 13. Germline assignment: CDR1 ENHRY and CDR2 SYGVKD. The CDR3 DNA reads as TGTGCCATCAGTGTAAATTCGAGGACAGGGAGGAACGAGCAGTACTTC. It codes for CAISVNSRTGRNEQYF.

A single count supports this clonotype. The gene calls are TRBV20-1 and TRBJ2-3; no definite D call. CDR3 length: 14 amino acids. Looked up from germline, CDR1 is DFQATT and CDR2 is SNEGSKA (reference sequence). In DNA, the CDR3 is TGCAGCACCGAACCCGGCAGTAACACAGATACGCAGTATTTT. Translated: CSTEPGSNTDTQYF.

This rearrangement joins TRBV10-3 to TRBJ1-5, with 10 bases that match TRBD1. The CDR3 length is 16 residues. V gave up 0 bases and J gave up 6 bases; unmatched junction bases: 5. Germline loops: CDR1 ENHRY, CDR2 SYGVKD. This chain's CDR3 is CAISESPGQGGQPQHF. For the CDR3, the DNA is TGTGCCATCAGTGAGTCGCCCGGACAGGGGGGTCAGCCCCAGCATTTT.

There are a few counts of this clonotype. This chain connects TRBV20-1 to TRBJ1-1, with TRBD1 matching over 7 bases. CDR3 size: 15 residues. Germline CDR1 reads DFQATT; CDR2 reads SNEGSKA (reference sequence). J lost 1 base, V lost 5 bases, and 10 bases had no gene match. CDR3 coding DNA: TGCAGTGCTCCCCCGCCCGCAGGGGGGAACACTGAAGCTTTCTTT. The encoded protein is CSAPPPAGGNTEAFF.

This clonotype was observed at least ten times. A single base separates this from a much larger clone, so it may be a read error. This chain connects TRBV13 to TRBJ2-1; D possibly corresponds to TRBD2 (6 bases). Germline assignment: CDR1 PRHDT and CDR2 FYEKMQ (reference sequence). The CDR3 consists of 15 residues. Trimming left V 6 bases short and J 6 bases short, with 18 bases between. The CDR3 DNA is TGTGCCAGCAGTTCCGCTGCAGGAGGGATCAATGAGCAGTTCTTC. Its protein product is CASSSAAGGINEQFF.

This clonotype was seen repeatedly, ten times or more. This chain uses TRBV29-1 with TRBJ2-1, with D possibly TRBD2 on 6 matching bases. The CDR3 covers 12 residues. Germline assignment: CDR1 SQVTM and CDR2 ANQGSEA. V was trimmed by 4 bases and J by 5 bases, leaving 9 bases between them. CDR3 protein: CSVAAGNNEQFF. CDR3 bases: TGCAGCGTTGCGGCGGGAAACAATGAGCAGTTCTTC.

The V gene is TRBV12-5, the J gene TRBJ2-5; 9 bases align to TRBD1. The trim removed 2 bases at V and 3 bases at J, leaving 13 bases unmatched. CDR3 size: 18 residues. From germline, CDR1 is LGHNT and CDR2 FRNRAP. The CDR3 region is CASGLRRVDRGTEETQYF. The CDR3 bases are TGTGCTAGTGGTTTGAGACGGGTGGACAGGGGAACCGAAGAGACCCAGTACTTC.

The V gene is TRBV7-9, the J gene TRBJ2-1; 10 bases align to TRBD1. The DNA end lines up better with TRBJ2-7; the J call may be wrong. The CDR3 extends over 16 amino acids. Germline-derived CDR1 and CDR2 are SEHNR and FQNEAQ (reference sequence). CDR3 region: CASSLNLGTGVNEQYF. CDR3 coding DNA: TGTGCCAGCAGCTTAAACCTAGGGACAGGGGTCAATGAGCAGTACTTC.

This clonotype was seen only a few times. The gene calls are TRBV7-2 and TRBJ2-7, with 7 nucleotides matching TRBD2. The germline V gene encodes CDR1 SGHTA and CDR2 FQGNSA. The CDR3 consists of 13 residues. With V trimmed by 8 bases and J by 6 bases, 10 bases remained unmatched. For the CDR3, the DNA is TGTGCCAGCCACGGACTAGGGCCTGGCGAGCAGTACTTC. It specifies CASHGLGPGEQYF.

This clonotype has more than one count but fewer than ten. The gene calls are TRBV6-1 and TRBJ1-1; D is perhaps TRBD1 (5 bases). The CDR3 runs to 13 residues. CDR1 MNHNS and CDR2 SASEGT come from the germline V gene. Trimming shortened V by 7 bases and J by 4 bases, and 13 bases separated the two germline ends. The CDR3 is CASTDRGRTEAFF. The CDR3 DNA reads as TGTGCCAGCACCGACCGGGGACGCACTGAAGCTTTCTTT.

This clonotype was seen many times. The chain carries TRBV12-3 or TRBV12-4 and TRBJ1-2; D is unresolved. V was cut by 3 bases and J by 5 bases, with 10 bases left in between. CDR3 size: 13 residues. CDR3 nucleotide sequence: TGTGCCAGCAGTTTGGAAGGGAGATATGGCTACACCTTC. It yields the protein CASSLEGRYGYTF.

The chain uses TRBV6-6 and TRBJ1-2; D unclear. The germline CDR1 and CDR2 sequences are MNHNY and SVGAGI (reference sequence). This CDR3 has 13 amino acids. With 4 bases removed from V and 5 bases from J, the gap between germline ends came to 11 bases. CDR3 loop: CASSSEHQYGYTF. The CDR3 DNA reads as TGTGCCAGCAGTTCGGAGCATCAGTATGGCTACACCTTC.